The clone carrying this TCR beta chain was recorded a few times. As yet, its antigen is unknown. V lost 5 bases and J lost 5; bases outside the gene matches: 8. The germline CDR1 and CDR2 sequences are SEHNR and FQNEAQ (reference sequence). The CDR3 length is 16 residues. This specimen belongs to a study of cytomegalovirus exposure and HLA in healthy donors. General study results and limits: A later analysis associated approximately 17,000 TCR beta sequences with HLA alleles at a 0.05 false discovery rate.

The PCR made use of 60 Vbeta and 13 Jbeta primers. The table came from immunoSEQ multiplex PCR; TCRdb's copy has only in-frame clones and leaves some out. This sample has approximately 88,000 clones, with under 80% found just once. The V gene is TRBV7-9, the J gene TRBJ2-2; 10 nucleotides match TRBD1. The source of this sequence is a man aged 45-65 years in good health and CMV-seropositive. The source material was PBMCs. Here the CDR3 DNA reads TGTGCCAGCAGCACCCCGGGACAGGGGAGAACCGGGGAGCTGTTTTTT. This gives the protein CASSTPGQGRTGELFF.